These 8 T cell receptor beta chains share one sample of origin, sequenced in a study of blood T cell repertoires in COVID-19. The assay was immunoSEQ multiplex PCR, and TCRdb's table has in-frame clones only and misses some. In the table there are about 120,000 clones, over 75% of which are singletons. Input material: peripheral blood. These receptor sequences come from a man between 60 and 70 years old with active or convalescent COVID-19.

This chain connects TRBV7-2 to TRBJ1-2; TRBD1 agrees at 12 bases. The trim removed 5 bases at V and 8 bases at J, leaving 9 bases unmatched. The CDR3 covers 15 residues. From germline, CDR1 is SGHTA and CDR2 FQGNSA. This chain's CDR3 is CASSLRGTGGTGYTF. The CDR3, as DNA: TGTGCCAGCAGCCTCCGGGGGACAGGGGGCACGGGCTACACCTTC. Looking up the rest from reference TRBV7-2 and TRBJ1-2 gives the full variable domain: GAGVSQSPSNKVTEKGKDVELRCDPISGHTALYWYRQSLGQGLEFLIYFQGNSAPDKSGLPSDRFSAERTGGSVSTLTIQRTQQEDSAVYLCASSLRGTGGTGYTFGSGTRLTVV.

CDR3 bases: TGTGCCAGCAGCCAGGTAGAAAGATTTGGCTACACCTTC. Encoded protein: CASSQVERFGYTF. The chain combines TRBV14 with TRBJ1-2; D uncertain. Trimming took off 3 bases at V and 7 bases at J, with 12 bases between the two ends. CDR1 and CDR2 from the germline V gene are SGHDN and FVKESK. CDR3 length equals 13 residues.

The chain uses TRBV11-3 and TRBJ2-1; no reliable D call. The CDR3 sequence is 15 residues long. Germline CDR1 reads SGHNT; CDR2 reads YENEEA. With 2 bases removed from V and 0 bases from J, the gap between germline ends came to 8 bases. CDR3 residues: CASSLNPSSYNEQFF. As DNA, the CDR3 is TGTGCCAGCAGCTTAAACCCCAGCTCCTACAATGAGCAGTTCTTC. Based on the CDR3 plus reference TRBV11-3 and TRBJ2-1, the full variable domain is EAGVVQSPRYKIIEKKQPVAFWCNPISGHNTLYWYLQNLGQGPELLIRYENEEAVDDSQLPKDRFSAERLKGVDSTLKIQPAELGDSAVYLCASSLNPSSYNEQFFGPGTRLTVL.

The chain recombines TRBV12-3 or TRBV12-4 with TRBJ1-5; no clear D gene. The CDR3 length is 13 residues. The V gene lost 3 bases and the J gene lost 0 bases, with 3 bases spanning the gap. The CDR3 region has the DNA TGTGCCAGCAGTTTTAATAGCAATCAGCCCCAGCATTTT. It yields the protein CASSFNSNQPQHF.

This chain links TRBV27 with TRBJ2-7, with 10 positions matching TRBD2. With V trimmed by 6 bases and J by 5 bases, 10 bases remained unmatched. Germline V lookup: CDR1 MNHEY, CDR2 SMNVEV (reference sequence). This CDR3 contains 15 residues. This CDR3 is CASRQTSGPPNEQYF. CDR3 sequence (DNA): TGTGCCAGCAGGCAGACTAGCGGGCCGCCTAACGAGCAGTACTTC.

This sequence joins TRBV19 and TRBJ2-7, with 9 bases aligning to TRBD1. Trimming cost V 4 bases and J 3 bases; bases outside gene matches: 7. The length of the CDR3 is 15 residues. In germline, CDR1 is LNHDA, CDR2 SQIVND (reference sequence). The CDR3 sequence is CASSTRTGADYEQYF. Written as DNA, the CDR3 is TGTGCCAGTAGTACAAGGACAGGGGCGGACTACGAGCAGTACTTC.

V and J are TRBV7-6 and TRBJ2-7, with 10 bases matching TRBD1. Germline CDR1 and CDR2: SGHVS and FNYEAQ. Trimming cost V 6 bases and J 4 bases; bases outside gene matches: 6. The CDR3 runs to 14 residues. The CDR3 protein is CASSPGTGDYEQYF. The CDR3 bases are TGTGCCAGCAGTCCCGGGACAGGGGATTACGAGCAGTACTTC. Full variable domain (rest looked up from reference TRBV7-6 and TRBJ2-7): GAGVSQSPRYKVTKRGQDVALRCDPISGHVSLYWYRQALGQGPEFLTYFNYEAQQDKSGLPNDRFSAERPEGSISTLTIQRTEQRDSAMYRCASSPGTGDYEQYFGPGTRLTVT.

The chain links TRBV10-3 to TRBJ2-2; 15 bases map to TRBD2. V trimming: 2 bases; J trimming: 6 bases; junction bases outside the gene matches: 1. Germline V gene data show CDR1 as ENHRY and CDR2 as SYGVKD. The length of the CDR3 is 16 residues. The CDR3 DNA reads as TGTGCCATCAGTGAGGGGACTAGCGGGAGGTCCGGGGAGCTGTTTTTT. It encodes CAISEGTSGRSGELFF.